These 9 T cell receptor beta chains share one sample of origin, sequenced in a study of shared clonotypes between healthy human individuals. The assay was immunoSEQ multiplex PCR, and TCRdb's table has in-frame clones only and misses some. The data contain some 1,400,000 clones, roughly 96% of them singletons. Sequenced input: naive CD4+ T cells sorted from blood. Subset: CD45RA+ positively selected. The receptors derive from a man aged 30 to 39 in good health.

This chain links TRBV15 with TRBJ2-7; D not certain. V was pared by 1 base and J by 3 bases, with 10 bases between. The CDR3 spans 14 residues. CDR1 and CDR2 (germline): LNHNV, YYDKDF (reference sequence). This CDR3 reads CATSRGVQFYEQYF. The CDR3 DNA is TGTGCCACCAGCAGAGGAGTACAATTCTACGAGCAGTACTTC.

The V and J genes are TRBV18 and TRBJ1-5; possible D gene TRBD1, 5 bases. The germline V gene has CDR1 KGHSH and CDR2 LQKENI. V lost 2 bases and J lost 4, with 12 bases in between. The CDR3 is made up of 15 amino acids. The CDR3 nucleotides are TGTGCCAGCTCACCAGTGGGGGAAAGTAATCAGCCCCAGCATTTT. It specifies CASSPVGESNQPQHF.

The chain combines TRBV7-9 with TRBJ2-3, with TRBD1 matching 10 bases. The germline CDR1 and CDR2 sequences are SEHNR and FQNEAQ (reference sequence). The CDR3 covers 16 residues. V was clipped by 5 bases and J by 5 bases; unmatched bases: 10. DNA for the CDR3: TGTGCCAGCAGCGCCAAAGACAGGGGGCGCGGAGATACGCAGTATTTT. Translated: CASSAKDRGRGDTQYF.

The CDR3 sequence: CASSFPGGPIYNEQFF. The CDR3 nucleotides read TGTGCCAGCAGCTTCCCGGGGGGACCGATCTACAATGAGCAGTTCTTC. This chain uses TRBV11-2 with TRBJ2-1, with 7 bases fitting TRBD2. The CDR3 totals 16 residues. The germline CDR1 and CDR2 sequences are SGHAT and FQNNGV. V trimming: 3 bases; J trimming: 3 bases; junction bases outside the gene matches: 8. Full variable domain (rest looked up from reference TRBV11-2 and TRBJ2-1): EAGVAQSPRYKIIEKRQSVAFWCNPISGHATLYWYQQILGQGPKLLIQFQNNGVVDDSQLPKDRFSAERLKGVDSTLKIQPAKLEDSAVYLCASSFPGGPIYNEQFFGPGTRLTVL.

The chain is built from TRBV6-1 and TRBJ1-1; 8 bases align to TRBD1. Germline values: CDR1 MNHNS, CDR2 SASEGT. The CDR3 is made up of 15 amino acids. V shed 11 bases and J 4 bases; nucleotides not matched to a gene: 15. CDR3 loop: CAVNRDRIRGTEAFF. For the CDR3, the DNA is TGTGCCGTAAACCGGGACAGGATAAGGGGCACTGAAGCTTTCTTT.

V gene TRBV2 combines with J gene TRBJ1-3; D may be TRBD1 (5 bases). The V end was cut by 7 bases, the J end by 4 bases, with 14 bases between. Germline V lookup: CDR1 SNHLY, CDR2 FYNNEI. This CDR3 has 14 amino acids. The DNA for the CDR3 is TGTGCCAGCAATAGGGCGACAGCCGGAAACACCATATATTTT. Translating gives CASNRATAGNTIYF.

The V call is TRBV6-1, the J call TRBJ1-1; D perhaps matches TRBD1 (5 bases). V lost 5 bases and J 5 bases, leaving 12 bases between the germline ends. This CDR3 is built from 13 residues. Germline CDR1 and CDR2: MNHNS and SASEGT. This CDR3 is CASSLRDLTEAFF. In DNA, the CDR3 is TGTGCCAGCAGTCTCAGGGATCTAACTGAAGCTTTCTTT.

The V and J genes are TRBV10-3 and TRBJ2-7; 9 positions agree with TRBD2. With 3 bases clipped from V and 3 bases from J, the junction kept 3 bases outside the gene matches. CDR1 is ENHRY and CDR2 is SYGVKD in the germline V gene. This CDR3 has 14 residues. The CDR3 DNA is TGTGCCATCAGTGAAATAGCGGGGGTCTACGAGCAGTACTTC. The encoded protein is CAISEIAGVYEQYF.

The rearrangement joins TRBV4-3 to TRBJ1-5; no reliable D call. The CDR3 is made up of 14 amino acids. Germline CDR1 LGHNA, CDR2 YSLEER. The ends were cut back, 0 bases at V and 3 bases at J, with 6 bases in the middle. In DNA, the CDR3 is TGCGCCAGCAGCCAAGATTTGTCCAATCAGCCCCAGCATTTT. Translation gives CASSQDLSNQPQHF.